Below are 25 T cell receptor beta chains sequenced from a single sample in a study of blood T cell repertoires in COVID-19. Generated by immunoSEQ multiplex PCR, the TCRdb table keeps only in-frame clones and is missing some. The sample lists about 300,000 clones; roughly 86% were seen once. What was sequenced was PBMCs or T cells enriched from blood (not recorded which). These receptors came from a woman between 18 and 30 years old who had recovered from COVID-19.

The chain uses TRBV19 and TRBJ2-2; TRBD1 aligns across 9 bases. Germline V gene lookup returns CDR1 LNHDA and CDR2 SQIVND (reference sequence). The CDR3 extends over 15 amino acids. V shed 7 bases, J shed 7 bases, and the junction held 10 bases outside the gene matches. The CDR3 reads CASTRDRGAVGELFF. In DNA form, the CDR3 reads TGTGCCAGTACGCGAGACAGGGGGGCGGTCGGGGAGCTGTTTTTT.

The rearrangement links TRBV28 to TRBJ2-7; 12 bases map to TRBD2. Germline V gives CDR1 MDHEN, CDR2 SYDVKM. V dropped 3 bases and J dropped 0; count of bases not matched to a gene: 9. This CDR3 contains 18 residues. The CDR3 reads CASSFQHRTSGISYEQYF. As DNA, the CDR3 is TGTGCCAGCAGTTTCCAACATCGGACTAGCGGGATCTCCTACGAGCAGTACTTC.

This clone came up a few times. The rearrangement uses TRBV27 and TRBJ1-5; 7 bases line up with TRBD1. Trimming took 0 bases from V and 6 from J; bases not matched to a gene: 2. This CDR3 comprises 14 residues. Germline V gene sequence: CDR1 MNHEY, CDR2 SMNVEV (reference sequence). CDR3 nucleotides: TGTGCCAGCAGTTTATCACAGGGGATTCAGCCCCAGCATTTT. Amino acid sequence: CASSLSQGIQPQHF.

The gene calls are TRBV5-1 and TRBJ2-2; possibly TRBD1 for D (6 bases). The germline V gene encodes CDR1 SGHRS and CDR2 YFSETQ. Trimming stripped 4 bases from V and 4 bases from J, with 14 bases between. This CDR3 is 15 amino acids long. In DNA, the CDR3 is TGCGCCAGCAGCGAGAACAGGGTGGGCACCGGGGAGCTGTTTTTT. Translated: CASSENRVGTGELFF.

V usage is TRBV7-8 and J usage is TRBJ2-3; D might be TRBD2 (7 bases). Per germline, CDR1 SGHVS and CDR2 FQNEAQ. Trimming removed 3 bases from V and 6 bases from J, with 19 bases in between. This CDR3 has 16 amino acids. The CDR3 spells CASSFRGGRNFDTQYF. The CDR3 bases are TGTGCCAGCAGCTTTAGGGGGGGGCGAAATTTCGATACGCAGTATTTT.

This chain joins TRBV30 and TRBJ1-5, with D possibly TRBD1 on 6 matching bases. Germline V gives CDR1 GTSNPN, CDR2 SVGIG (reference sequence). Between the trimmed V and J ends, which lost 3 bases and 7 bases, there was a span of 13 bases. The CDR3 has 13 residues. CDR3: CAWSSRGRQPQHF. The CDR3 nucleotides are TGTGCCTGGAGCTCCAGGGGAAGACAGCCCCAGCATTTT. The full variable domain, with the rest looked up from reference TRBV30 and TRBJ1-5, is SQTIHQWPATLVQPVGSPLSLECTVEGTSNPNLYWYRQAAGRGLQLLFYSVGIGQISSEVPQNLSASRPQDRQFILSSKKLLLSDSGFYLCAWSSRGRQPQHFGDGTRLSIL.

This clone was counted between two and nine times. This chain links TRBV14 with TRBJ1-2; D possibly corresponds to TRBD1 (5 bases). V gave up 1 base and J gave up 4 bases, with 10 bases separating them. Germline V gene data show CDR1 as SGHDN and CDR2 as FVKESK. CDR3 size: 14 residues. DNA of the CDR3: TGTGCCAGCAGCCAAGCCACAGGATCCTATGGCTACACCTTC. It yields the protein CASSQATGSYGYTF.

The chain is built from TRBV28 and TRBJ2-1, with a tentative D call TRBD2 (5 bases). The CDR3 spans 16 residues. CDR1 and CDR2 from the germline V gene are MDHEN and SYDVKM. The V end lost 1 base, the J end lost 0 bases, and 10 bases lay between the germline ends. The CDR3 region is CASSLSRELSYNEQFF. DNA for the CDR3: TGTGCCAGCAGTTTATCAAGGGAGCTCTCCTACAATGAGCAGTTCTTC.

In regard to this clone: Other DNA sequences in the same sample also yield this CDR3. The chain's CDR3 is CASSFRGSSYEQYF. Written as DNA, the CDR3 is TGTGCCAGCAGTTTCAGGGGAAGCTCCTACGAGCAGTACTTC. The J gene is TRBJ2-7, the V gene TRBV27; maybe TRBD1 (6 bases). CDR1 MNHEY and CDR2 SMNVEV come from the germline V gene (reference sequence). The CDR3 is 14 amino acids. Deletions cut 3 bases from V and 0 bases from J, with 9 bases between.

This clone was found a few times. CDR3 coding DNA: TGCGCCAGCAGCCACGCCTCCGATCAGGGCTACACCTTC. Residues: CASSHASDQGYTF. The V gene is TRBV4-3, the J gene TRBJ1-2; D unresolved. Germline CDR1 is LGHNA and CDR2 is YSLEER. The CDR3 has 13 amino acids. V lost 3 bases to trimming and J lost 8 bases, with 13 bases between them.

DNA for the CDR3: TGTGCCAGCAGCTTGGCGGGGACAGGCGAAGTGAGGCCCCAGCATTTT. It codes for CASSLAGTGEVRPQHF. The chain uses TRBV5-5 and TRBJ1-5, with 8 nucleotides matching TRBD1. The CDR3 consists of 16 residues. J was trimmed by 9 bases and V by 0 bases; bases with no gene match: 11. Germline V gene sequence: CDR1 SGHKS, CDR2 YYEKEE (reference sequence).

The genes are TRBV6-5 and TRBJ2-1; 13 nucleotides agree with TRBD2. V lost 6 bases, J lost 8 bases, and 7 bases stayed unmatched. Germline V CDR1 and CDR2: MNHEY, SVGAGI. This CDR3 region has 15 residues. CDR3 loop: CASSETSGRFDEQFF. The CDR3 DNA is TGTGCCAGCAGCGAGACTAGCGGGAGGTTCGATGAGCAGTTCTTC.

The chain uses TRBV4-1 and TRBJ1-1; D is unresolved. Germline values: CDR1 MGHRA, CDR2 YSYEKL. CDR3 size: 14 residues. V shed 2 bases and J shed 10 bases, with 17 bases lying between them. The CDR3, as DNA: TGCGCCAGCAGCCAAAAGGTGGCGGGAATAAGAGCTTTCTTT. Translating gives CASSQKVAGIRAFF.

The chain couples TRBV12-3 or TRBV12-4 to TRBJ1-6, with D unclear. CDR3 size: 13 residues. V was cut by 2 bases and J by 6 bases, with 5 bases left in between. CDR3 sequence: CASSLNLNSPLHF. In DNA form, the CDR3 reads TGTGCCAGCAGTTTAAATCTTAATTCACCCCTCCACTTT.

V and J are TRBV6-6 and TRBJ1-1; D is uncertain. Germline assignment: CDR1 MNHNY and CDR2 SVGAGI (reference sequence). V gave up 8 bases and J gave up 1 base, with 11 bases separating them. The CDR3 spans 13 residues. CDR3 loop: CASLRSWNTEAFF. The CDR3 nucleotides are TGTGCCAGCCTCCGGAGTTGGAACACTGAAGCTTTCTTT.

The J gene is TRBJ1-6, the V gene TRBV30, with 7 bases that match TRBD1. The CDR3 sequence is 15 residues long. Germline values: CDR1 GTSNPN, CDR2 SVGIG (reference sequence). J lost 11 bases, V lost 3 bases, and 13 bases had no gene match. CDR3 in amino acids: CAWSRDSGTGAPLHF. The CDR3 nucleotides are TGTGCCTGGAGCCGGGACAGCGGAACCGGGGCACCCCTCCACTTT.

This chain connects TRBV10-3 to TRBJ1-1; 10 bases fit TRBD1. This CDR3 has 13 amino acids. Germline assignment: CDR1 ENHRY and CDR2 SYGVKD. With 11 bases clipped from V and 4 bases from J, the junction kept 7 bases outside the gene matches. In DNA, the CDR3 is TGTGCCGTAACGACAGGGGGCGGCACTGAAGCTTTCTTT. As protein: CAVTTGGGTEAFF.

The chain has TRBV7-8 and TRBJ2-7, with D hard to call. V lost 1 base and J 2 bases, leaving 9 bases between the germline ends. The CDR3 totals 14 residues. Germline-derived CDR1 and CDR2 are SGHVS and FQNEAQ. The CDR3 DNA is TGTGCCAGCAGCTTAGAGAACAGAGCCTACGAGCAGTACTTC. It yields the protein CASSLENRAYEQYF.

The chain combines TRBV18 with TRBJ1-6; 9 nucleotides align to TRBD1. J lost 4 bases, V lost 5 bases, and 3 bases had no gene match. Germline CDR1 and CDR2: KGHSH and LQKENI. The CDR3 totals 15 residues. CDR3 DNA sequence: TGTGCCAGCTCAACAGGGGGCTGGTATAATTCACCCCTCCACTTT. Its protein product is CASSTGGWYNSPLHF.

The V and J genes are TRBV9 and TRBJ2-2; tentative D call: TRBD2 (5 bases). V was clipped by 1 base and J by 0 bases, with 10 bases between them. This CDR3 comprises 16 residues. Germline V CDR1 and CDR2: SGDLS, YYNGEE. The CDR3 nucleotides read TGTGCCAGCAGCGTACAACTAGAGGCGAACACCGGGGAGCTGTTTTTT. Translation: CASSVQLEANTGELFF. The full variable domain, rest sourced from reference TRBV9 and TRBJ2-2, is DSGVTQTPKHLITATGQRVTLRCSPRSGDLSVYWYQQSLDQGLQFLIQYYNGEERAKGNILERFSAQQFPDLHSELNLSSLELGDSALYFCASSVQLEANTGELFFGEGSRLTVL.

The rearrangement joins TRBV29-1 to TRBJ1-1; 9 bases agree with TRBD1. The V segment lost 4 bases and the J segment 6 bases; nucleotides outside the gene matches: 3. This CDR3 region has 12 residues. Germline V gene lookup returns CDR1 SQVTM and CDR2 ANQGSEA. In DNA form, the CDR3 reads TGCAGCGTTGGACAGGGGGGCCCTGAAGCTTTCTTT. Its translation is CSVGQGGPEAFF.

The chain uses TRBV21-1 and TRBJ2-7; the table names TRBD1, a call not compared with the DNA. TRBV21-1 is flagged as a pseudogene. The CDR3 is made up of 16 amino acids. The CDR3 loop reads CASTRKGDRGFYEQYF. CDR3 nucleotide sequence: TGTGCCAGCACCCGTAAAGGGGACAGGGGTTTCTACGAGCAGTACTTC.

The rearrangement uses TRBV11-3 and TRBJ1-5; 9 bases are shared with TRBD1. CDR1 and CDR2 from the germline V gene are SGHNT and YENEEA. This CDR3 contains 15 residues. Germline trimming cut 1 base from V and 2 bases from J; bases unmatched to any gene: 0. CDR3 sequence reads: CASSLGTGGNQPQHF. CDR3 coding DNA: TGTGCCAGCAGCTTAGGGACAGGGGGCAATCAGCCCCAGCATTTT.

This clone was seen a single time. Other DNA sequences in the sample encode the same CDR3. The V call is TRBV5-1, the J call TRBJ2-7, with 7 bases identical to TRBD2. The germline V gene has CDR1 SGHRS and CDR2 YFSETQ. With V trimmed by 3 bases and J by 3 bases, 3 bases remained unmatched. This CDR3 has 13 amino acids. DNA for the CDR3: TGCGCCAGCAGCTCCGGACTAGACTACGAGCAGTACTTC. It translates to CASSSGLDYEQYF.

The genes are TRBV2 and TRBJ1-1; 7 bases match TRBD1. CDR1 is SNHLY and CDR2 is FYNNEI in the germline V gene. The CDR3 is made up of 14 amino acids. The ends lost 4 bases at V and 7 bases at J; junction bases unmatched: 9. The CDR3: CASSGAGGGGEAFF. The DNA of the CDR3 is TGTGCCAGCAGTGGGGCAGGGGGAGGAGGTGAAGCTTTCTTT.